A selection of T cell receptor beta chains follows, all from one sample in a study of Ad26.COV2.S vaccination and SARS-CoV-2 variants. Sequencing was performed with immunoSEQ multiplex PCR; in TCRdb, only in-frame clones are kept and a portion is missing. The sample has under 400,000 clones, 87% seen once; the top ten hold roughly 3.1%. The sample in question was peripheral blood, obtained in a trial of Ad26.COV2.S vaccine versus placebo. These receptors all stem from a person between 18 and 59 years old who received the Ad26.COV2.S COVID-19 vaccine or a placebo. CDR3s include the opening cysteine and the closing phenylalanine or tryptophan. D genes are given only for firm matches. Expanded clones are given a class, and other clones once, few, many or no size at all.

J gene: TRBJ2-5; V gene: TRBV9; clone size: .; D gene: .; CDR3 protein: CASSVGAAEETQYF; CDR3 DNA: TGTGCCAGCAGCGTAGGGGCTGCGGAAGAGACCCAGTACTTC
J gene: TRBJ2-3; V gene: TRBV5-1; clone size: once; D gene: TRBD1; CDR3 protein: CASSLAAGGEDTQYF; CDR3 DNA: TGCGCCAGCAGCTTGGCGGCAGGGGGTGAAGATACGCAGTATTTT
J gene: TRBJ1-5; V gene: TRBV4-1; clone size: .; D gene: .; CDR3 protein: CASSQEQFSNQPQHF; CDR3 DNA: TGCGCCAGCAGCCAAGAACAGTTTAGCAATCAGCCCCAGCATTTT
J gene: TRBJ2-3; V gene: TRBV5-5; clone size: .; D gene: .; CDR3 protein: CASSRGTGESDTQYF; CDR3 DNA: TGTGCCAGCAGCAGAGGGACGGGAGAGTCAGATACGCAGTATTTT
J gene: TRBJ2-7; V gene: TRBV6-6; clone size: .; D gene: TRBD1; CDR3 protein: CASRDRALSYEQYF; CDR3 DNA: TGTGCCAGCAGGGACAGGGCCCTCTCCTACGAGCAGTACTTC
J gene: TRBJ1-6; V gene: TRBV4-3; clone size: .; D gene: .; CDR3 protein: CASSQAGVGSPLHF; CDR3 DNA: TGCGCCAGCAGCCAAGCAGGGGTCGGGTCACCCCTCCACTTT
J gene: TRBJ1-1; V gene: TRBV30; clone size: .; D gene: .; CDR3 protein: CAWSFRGRTEAFF; CDR3 DNA: TGTGCCTGGAGTTTCCGGGGGCGGACTGAAGCTTTCTTT
J gene: TRBJ2-7; V gene: TRBV7-7; clone size: .; D gene: .; CDR3 protein: CASSLPGQNYEQYF; CDR3 DNA: TGTGCTAGCAGCTTACCCGGACAGAACTACGAGCAGTACTTC
J gene: TRBJ1-1; V gene: TRBV5-4; clone size: .; D gene: .; CDR3 protein: CASSLPGQGITEAFF; CDR3 DNA: TGTGCCAGCAGCCTTCCCGGGCAGGGGATAACTGAAGCTTTCTTT
J gene: TRBJ2-2; V gene: TRBV20-1; clone size: .; D gene: .; CDR3 protein: CSAKDTGELFF; CDR3 DNA: TGCAGTGCTAAGGACACCGGGGAGCTGTTTTTT
J gene: TRBJ1-1; V gene: TRBV2; clone size: .; D gene: .; CDR3 protein: CASSETKAGARVIRF; CDR3 DNA: TGTGCCAGCAGTGAAACGAAAGCGGGGGCGCGGGTTATACGCTTT
J gene: TRBJ1-1; V gene: TRBV30; clone size: .; D gene: TRBD1; CDR3 protein: CAWGDRGLNTEAFF; CDR3 DNA: TGTGCCTGGGGGGACAGGGGGCTGAACACTGAAGCTTTCTTT
J gene: TRBJ1-2; V gene: TRBV12-3/TRBV12-4; clone size: .; D gene: .; CDR3 protein: CASSVQGSYGYTF; CDR3 DNA: TGTGCCAGCAGTGTACAGGGTAGCTATGGCTACACCTTC
J gene: TRBJ1-1; V gene: TRBV4-3; clone size: .; D gene: .; CDR3 protein: CASSGSWGMNTEAFF; CDR3 DNA: TGCGCCAGCAGCGGCTCTTGGGGTATGAACACTGAAGCTTTCTTT
J gene: TRBJ2-7; V gene: TRBV4-3; clone size: once; D gene: TRBD1; CDR3 protein: CASSRSDRGYEQYF; CDR3 DNA: TGCGCCAGCAGCCGTTCCGACAGGGGATACGAGCAGTACTTC
J gene: TRBJ1-5; V gene: TRBV2; clone size: .; D gene: TRBD1; CDR3 protein: CASSLDRGNQPQHF; CDR3 DNA: TGTGCCAGCAGTCTCGACAGGGGCAATCAGCCCCAGCATTTT
J gene: TRBJ1-2; V gene: TRBV27; clone size: .; D gene: .; CDR3 protein: CASRLQGDYGYTF; CDR3 DNA: TGTGCCAGTCGCCTCCAGGGAGACTATGGCTACACCTTC
J gene: TRBJ1-2; V gene: TRBV14; clone size: .; D gene: .; CDR3 protein: CASSQAYLYGYTF; CDR3 DNA: TGTGCCAGCAGCCAAGCTTACCTTTATGGCTACACCTTC
J gene: TRBJ2-7; V gene: TRBV6-5; clone size: .; D gene: .; CDR3 protein: CASRPARDGPYGQYF; CDR3 DNA: TGTGCCAGCAGGCCCGCCCGGGACGGCCCCTACGGGCAGTACTTC
J gene: TRBJ1-4; V gene: TRBV6-5; clone size: .; D gene: TRBD1; CDR3 protein: CASRVDRGEKLFF; CDR3 DNA: TGTGCCAGCAGAGTTGACAGGGGCGAAAAACTGTTTTTT
J gene: TRBJ1-6; V gene: TRBV3-1/TRBV3-2; clone size: few; D gene: .; CDR3 protein: CASSQGTRSPLHF; CDR3 DNA: TGTGCCAGCAGCCAGGGCACTAGATCACCCCTCCACTTT
J gene: TRBJ2-1; V gene: TRBV6-5; clone size: .; D gene: .; CDR3 protein: CASSSDSSSYNEQFF; CDR3 DNA: TGTGCCAGCAGTTCGGACAGTAGCTCCTACAATGAGCAGTTCTTC
J gene: TRBJ2-7; V gene: TRBV6-5; clone size: .; D gene: .; CDR3 protein: CASSWTDSSYEQYF; CDR3 DNA: TGTGCCAGCAGTTGGACAGATAGCTCCTACGAGCAGTACTTC
J gene: TRBJ1-5; V gene: TRBV15; clone size: .; D gene: .; CDR3 protein: CATSSRSTSNQPQHF; CDR3 DNA: TGTGCCACCAGCAGCAGGAGTACGAGCAATCAGCCCCAGCATTTT
J gene: TRBJ2-2; V gene: TRBV5-1; clone size: .; D gene: .; CDR3 protein: CASSLGMGTGELFF; CDR3 DNA: TGCGCCAGCAGCTTGGGTATGGGCACCGGGGAGCTGTTTTTT
J gene: TRBJ2-7; V gene: TRBV2; clone size: .; D gene: .; CDR3 protein: CASRSGQGYIYEQYF; CDR3 DNA: TGTGCCAGCCGCTCGGGGCAGGGCTACATCTACGAGCAGTACTTC
J gene: TRBJ1-5; V gene: TRBV27; clone size: once; D gene: .; CDR3 protein: CASSLGSNQPQHF; CDR3 DNA: TGTGCCAGCAGTTTGGGGAGCAATCAGCCCCAGCATTTT
J gene: TRBJ1-1; V gene: TRBV3-1/TRBV3-2; clone size: few; D gene: .; CDR3 protein: CASSQDGNTLNTEAFF; CDR3 DNA: TGTGCCAGCAGCCAAGATGGGAACACCTTGAACACTGAAGCTTTCTTT
J gene: TRBJ1-2; V gene: TRBV9; clone size: few; D gene: .; CDR3 protein: CASSVDTYGYTF; CDR3 DNA: TGTGCCAGCAGCGTAGACACCTATGGCTACACCTTC
J gene: TRBJ1-3; V gene: TRBV5-1; clone size: .; D gene: .; CDR3 protein: CASSLGGFSGNTIYF; CDR3 DNA: TGCGCCAGCAGCTTAGGTGGATTCTCTGGAAACACCATATATTTT
J gene: TRBJ2-3; V gene: TRBV9; clone size: .; D gene: .; CDR3 protein: CASSVEDTQYF; CDR3 DNA: TGTGCCAGCAGCGTAGAAGATACGCAGTATTTT
J gene: TRBJ1-5; V gene: TRBV4-2; clone size: .; D gene: TRBD1; CDR3 protein: CASSPTWGDSDQPQHF; CDR3 DNA: TGTGCCAGCAGCCCGACTTGGGGGGACAGTGATCAGCCCCAGCATTTT
J gene: TRBJ2-1; V gene: TRBV11-3; clone size: .; D gene: TRBD1; CDR3 protein: CASSLDRGTRGYNEQFF; CDR3 DNA: TGTGCCAGCAGCTTAGACAGGGGGACCCGGGGCTACAATGAGCAGTTCTTC
J gene: TRBJ2-4; V gene: TRBV18; clone size: .; D gene: .; CDR3 protein: CASSPRLARPKAKNIQYF; CDR3 DNA: TGTGCCAGCTCACCACGCTTGGCCAGACCCAAAGCCAAAAACATTCAGTACTTC
J gene: TRBJ1-3; V gene: TRBV25-1; clone size: .; D gene: .; CDR3 protein: CASSGGHSGNTIYF; CDR3 DNA: TGTGCCAGCAGTGGAGGGCACTCTGGAAACACCATATATTTT
J gene: TRBJ2-3; V gene: TRBV4-2; clone size: .; D gene: TRBD2; CDR3 protein: CASSLTRGGDTDTQYF; CDR3 DNA: TGTGCCAGCAGCCTCACCCGGGGGGGGGACACAGATACGCAGTATTTT
J gene: TRBJ2-5; V gene: TRBV7-3; clone size: .; D gene: TRBD2; CDR3 protein: CASSLLAGAQETQYF; CDR3 DNA: TGTGCCAGCAGCTTGCTAGCGGGGGCTCAAGAGACCCAGTACTTC
J gene: TRBJ1-2; V gene: TRBV19; clone size: few; D gene: .; CDR3 protein: CASSMEPTANYGYTF; CDR3 DNA: TGTGCCAGTAGTATGGAACCTACAGCTAACTATGGCTACACCTTC
J gene: TRBJ2-7; V gene: TRBV27; clone size: .; D gene: .; CDR3 protein: CASSSLYEQYF; CDR3 DNA: TGTGCCAGCAGCTCCCTTTACGAGCAGTACTTC
J gene: TRBJ2-3; V gene: TRBV6-2/TRBV6-3; clone size: once; D gene: .; CDR3 protein: CASSYSRGDTQYF; CDR3 DNA: TGTGCCAGCAGTTACTCTCGGGGGGATACGCAGTATTTT
J gene: TRBJ2-7; V gene: TRBV5-1; clone size: .; D gene: TRBD1; CDR3 protein: CASSSQSTGAPSYEQYF; CDR3 DNA: TGCGCCAGCAGCTCACAAAGCACAGGGGCACCTTCCTACGAGCAGTACTTC
J gene: TRBJ2-3; V gene: TRBV7-2; clone size: .; D gene: .; CDR3 protein: CASRIENTDTQYF; CDR3 DNA: TGTGCCAGCAGAATTGAGAACACAGATACGCAGTATTTT
J gene: TRBJ1-1; V gene: TRBV6-5; clone size: .; D gene: .; CDR3 protein: CASSYSGGRATEAFF; CDR3 DNA: TGTGCCAGCAGTTACTCTGGGGGGAGGGCCACTGAAGCTTTCTTT
J gene: TRBJ1-2; V gene: TRBV5-6; clone size: .; D gene: TRBD1; CDR3 protein: CASSPTRDSSNYRYGYTF; CDR3 DNA: TGTGCCAGCAGCCCGACGAGGGACAGTAGCAATTATCGCTATGGCTACACCTTC
J gene: TRBJ2-7; V gene: TRBV3-1/TRBV3-2; clone size: .; D gene: .; CDR3 protein: CASSQVVYEQYF; CDR3 DNA: TGTGCCAGCAGCCAAGTAGTGTACGAGCAGTACTTC
J gene: TRBJ2-6; V gene: TRBV25-1; clone size: .; D gene: TRBD1; CDR3 protein: CASSGGQIRSGANVLTF; CDR3 DNA: TGTGCCAGCAGTGGGGGACAGATCCGCTCTGGGGCCAACGTCCTGACTTTC
J gene: TRBJ1-3; V gene: TRBV6-6; clone size: .; D gene: .; CDR3 protein: CASSYSSSGNTIYF; CDR3 DNA: TGTGCCAGCAGTTACTCCTCCTCTGGAAACACCATATATTTT
J gene: TRBJ2-7; V gene: TRBV5-6; clone size: .; D gene: .; CDR3 protein: CASSSGLSSYEQYF; CDR3 DNA: TGTGCCAGCAGCTCGGGACTTAGCTCCTACGAGCAGTACTTC
J gene: TRBJ2-2; V gene: TRBV5-1; clone size: .; D gene: .; CDR3 protein: CASSLAMNTGELFF; CDR3 DNA: TGCGCCAGCAGCTTGGCTATGAACACCGGGGAGCTGTTTTTT
J gene: TRBJ1-4; V gene: TRBV10-3; clone size: few; D gene: .; CDR3 protein: CAISEAGGPNEKLFF; CDR3 DNA: TGTGCCATCAGTGAGGCGGGTGGACCTAATGAAAAACTGTTTTTT
J gene: TRBJ1-1; V gene: TRBV7-9; clone size: .; D gene: TRBD1; CDR3 protein: CASSSPGGQGASPDAFF; CDR3 DNA: TGTGCCAGCAGCTCCCCGGGCGGACAGGGGGCTTCTCCTGATGCTTTCTTT
J gene: TRBJ1-2; V gene: TRBV9; clone size: .; D gene: .; CDR3 protein: CASTLREAPQGYTF; CDR3 DNA: TGTGCCAGCACCCTTCGGGAGGCTCCACAGGGCTACACCTTC
J gene: TRBJ2-1; V gene: TRBV6-5; clone size: .; D gene: .; CDR3 protein: CASSYRSTYEQFF; CDR3 DNA: TGTGCCAGCAGTTACAGAAGCACGTATGAGCAGTTCTTC
J gene: TRBJ1-5; V gene: TRBV25-1; clone size: many; D gene: .; CDR3 protein: CASSDPEEGGQPQHF; CDR3 DNA: TGTGCCAGCAGTGACCCCGAGGAGGGGGGACAGCCCCAGCATTTT
J gene: TRBJ1-5; V gene: TRBV6-5; clone size: .; D gene: .; CDR3 protein: CASSYSRHANQPQHF; CDR3 DNA: TGTGCCAGCAGTTACTCGAGACACGCCAATCAGCCCCAGCATTTT
J gene: TRBJ2-3; V gene: TRBV18; clone size: .; D gene: TRBD2; CDR3 protein: CASSPRSGTRGTDTQYF; CDR3 DNA: TGTGCCAGCTCACCACGCTCCGGGACTAGAGGCACAGATACGCAGTATTTT